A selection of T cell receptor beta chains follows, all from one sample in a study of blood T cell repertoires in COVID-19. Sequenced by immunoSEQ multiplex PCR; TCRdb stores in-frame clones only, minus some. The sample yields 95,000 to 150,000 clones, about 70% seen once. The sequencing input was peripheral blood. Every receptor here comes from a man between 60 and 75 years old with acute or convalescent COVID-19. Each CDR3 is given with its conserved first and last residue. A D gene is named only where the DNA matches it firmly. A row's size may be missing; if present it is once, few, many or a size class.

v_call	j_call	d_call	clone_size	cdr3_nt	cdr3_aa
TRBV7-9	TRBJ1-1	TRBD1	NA	TGTGCCAGCAAGACAGGGATAGGTTACACTGAAGCTTTCTTT	CASKTGIGYTEAFF
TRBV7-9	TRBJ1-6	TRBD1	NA	TGTGCCAGCAACCGGGACAGCCTTAATTCACCCCTCCACTTT	CASNRDSLNSPLHF
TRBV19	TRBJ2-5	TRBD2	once	TGTGCCAGTAGTATCACAAGCGGGAGTGCGACCCAGTACTTC	CASSITSGSATQYF
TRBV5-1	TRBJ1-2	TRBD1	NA	TGCGCCAGCAGCTTGGTAGGACAGGCGGCTAACTATGGCTACACCTTC	CASSLVGQAANYGYTF
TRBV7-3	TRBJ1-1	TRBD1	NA	TGTGCCAGCAGCTTAGCGGACAGGGCGCATGAAGCTTTCTTT	CASSLADRAHEAFF
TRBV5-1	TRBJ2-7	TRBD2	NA	TGCGCCAGCAGCAAGACTAGCGGGAGTTGGGAGCAGTACTTC	CASSKTSGSWEQYF
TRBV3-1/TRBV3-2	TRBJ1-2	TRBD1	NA	TGTGCCAGCAGGACAGGGGCCGGGATAGATGGCTACACCTTC	CASRTGAGIDGYTF
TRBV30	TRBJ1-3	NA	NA	TGTGCCTGGAGTATCACCGGGGTAGCGGGAAACACCATATATTTT	CAWSITGVAGNTIYF
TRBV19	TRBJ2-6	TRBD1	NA	TGTGCCAGTAGTATTAGTACAGGGGGCGCCCGTAGGGCCAACGTCCTGACTTTC	CASSISTGGARRANVLTF
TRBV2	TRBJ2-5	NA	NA	TGTGCCAGCACCACGCATCTCAACCAGGAGACCCAGTACTTC	CASTTHLNQETQYF
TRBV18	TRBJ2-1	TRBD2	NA	TGTGCCAGCTCACGGACTAGCGGGAGGGTAAATGAGCAGTTCTTC	CASSRTSGRVNEQFF
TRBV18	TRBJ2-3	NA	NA	TGTGCCAGCTCACCCGGACAGCTTAGCACAGATACGCAGTATTTT	CASSPGQLSTDTQYF
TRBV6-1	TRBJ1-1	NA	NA	TGTGCCAGCAGTGAACAGGGAAACCCCTTGGGCACTGAAGCTTTCTTT	CASSEQGNPLGTEAFF
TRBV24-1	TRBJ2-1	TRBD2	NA	TGTGCCACCAGTCCGGCGGGAGTTATGAATGAGCAGTTCTTC	CATSPAGVMNEQFF
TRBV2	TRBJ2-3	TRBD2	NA	TGTGCCAGCATTCGAACCCTAGCGGGAAGCGCAGATACGCAGTATTTT	CASIRTLAGSADTQYF
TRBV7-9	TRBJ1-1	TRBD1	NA	TGTGCCAGCAGCCTTACAGGGGACACTGAAGCTTTCTTT	CASSLTGDTEAFF
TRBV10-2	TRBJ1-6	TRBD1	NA	TGCGCCAGTAGGGACAGCTATAATTCACCCCTCCACTTT	CASRDSYNSPLHF
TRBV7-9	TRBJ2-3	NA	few	TGTGCCAGCAGCTTAGAGGGAGGCTTCACAGATACGCAGTATTTT	CASSLEGGFTDTQYF
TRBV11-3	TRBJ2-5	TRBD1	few	TGTGCCAGCAGCTCGACCCGGGACAGGGGAGAGACCCAGTACTTC	CASSSTRDRGETQYF
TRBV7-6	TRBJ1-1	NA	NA	TGTGCCAGCAGCTTAGCCCCCAGGGGCGAAGTCACTGAAGCTTTCTTT	CASSLAPRGEVTEAFF
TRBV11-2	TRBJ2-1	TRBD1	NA	TGTGCCAGCAGACGGCCCTTCCCAGACAGGGGTAATGAGCAGTTCTTC	CASRRPFPDRGNEQFF
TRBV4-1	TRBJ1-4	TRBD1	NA	TGCGCCAGCAGCCAGACAGGGACGCGCGAAAAACTGTTTTTT	CASSQTGTREKLFF
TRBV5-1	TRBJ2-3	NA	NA	TGCGCCAGCATCGAGACAGGCATAGGCACAGATACGCAGTATTTT	CASIETGIGTDTQYF
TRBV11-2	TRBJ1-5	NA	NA	TGTGCCAGCAGCATAAACGGGAACAATCAGCCCCAGCATTTT	CASSINGNNQPQHF
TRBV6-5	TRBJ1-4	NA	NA	TGTGCCAGCTCAATACAGCCGGCGGAAAAACTGTTTTTT	CASSIQPAEKLFF
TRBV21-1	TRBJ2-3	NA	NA	TGTGCCAGCAGCAAAGAGGCAGGGGACGTCACAGATACGCAGTATTTT	CASSKEAGDVTDTQYF
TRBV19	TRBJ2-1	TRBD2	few	TGTGCCAGTAGTATAGGCGGGAGGGCCGGCAATGAGCAGTTCTTC	CASSIGGRAGNEQFF
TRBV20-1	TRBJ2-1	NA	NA	TGCAGTGCTGGACTATACAATGAGCAGTTCTTC	CSAGLYNEQFF
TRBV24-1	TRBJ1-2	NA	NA	TGTGCCACCAGTGATTTGACAGGAAGCAATGGCTACACCTTC	CATSDLTGSNGYTF
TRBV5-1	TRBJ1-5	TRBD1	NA	TGCGCCAGCAGCTTGAAAGGGGGCGAGGGTCAGCCCCAGCATTTT	CASSLKGGEGQPQHF
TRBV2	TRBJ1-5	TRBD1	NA	TGTGCCGGAAGGACAGGGGGTAATCAGCCCCAGCATTTT	CAGRTGGNQPQHF
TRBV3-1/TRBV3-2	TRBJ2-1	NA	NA	TGTGCCAGCAGCCACGACGGGGGACCTTACAATGAGCAGTTCTTC	CASSHDGGPYNEQFF
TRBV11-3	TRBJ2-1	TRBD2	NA	TGTGCCAGCAGCTTAGGGACTAGCCCGTCCAATGAGCAGTTCTTC	CASSLGTSPSNEQFF
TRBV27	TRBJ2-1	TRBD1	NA	TGTGCCAGCAGTTTCCCGGGACAGAATGTTGAGCAGTTCTTC	CASSFPGQNVEQFF
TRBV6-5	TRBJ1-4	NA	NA	TGTGCCAGCACCCCTACAACTAATGAAAAACTGTTTTTT	CASTPTTNEKLFF
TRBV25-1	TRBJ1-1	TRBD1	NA	TGTGCCAGCAGTGCAATATTGGGACAGGCGGACACTGAAGCTTTCTTT	CASSAILGQADTEAFF
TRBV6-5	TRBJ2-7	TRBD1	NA	TGTGCCAGCAGTTACTCGAGGACAGGGGGCTACGAGCAGTACTTC	CASSYSRTGGYEQYF
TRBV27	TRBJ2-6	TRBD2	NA	TGTGCCAGCAGTTCCCAGTTTAGAGCGGGAGGCTCCTTCTTCTCTGGGGCCAACGTCCTGACTTTC	CASSSQFRAGGSFFSGANVLTF
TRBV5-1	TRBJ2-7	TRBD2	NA	TGCGCCAGCAGCCCTTGGACTAGCGGGGGATCCTCCTACGAGCAGTACTTC	CASSPWTSGGSSYEQYF
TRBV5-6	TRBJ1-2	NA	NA	TGTGCCAGCAGCTTGGAACAGGGTGATGGCTACACCTTC	CASSLEQGDGYTF
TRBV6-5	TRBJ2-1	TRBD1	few	TGTGCCAGCAGACCCCGGGACAGGGGTAGACCTCGGCAGTTCTTC	CASRPRDRGRPRQFF
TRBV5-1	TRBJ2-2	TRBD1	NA	TGCGCCAGCAGCGCTTACTCGGGACAGAAAGTAGGAGGCAACACCGGGGAGCTGTTTTTT	CASSAYSGQKVGGNTGELFF
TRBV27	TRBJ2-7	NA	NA	TGTGCCAGCACCAACTGGGGCAAGCAGTACTTC	CASTNWGKQYF
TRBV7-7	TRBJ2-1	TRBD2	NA	TGTGCCAGCAGCCTGACTAGCGGGGGCTACAATGAGCAGTTCTTC	CASSLTSGGYNEQFF
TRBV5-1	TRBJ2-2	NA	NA	TGCGCCAGCAGCTGGGGCCCCGCGGACACCGGGGAGCTGTTTTTT	CASSWGPADTGELFF
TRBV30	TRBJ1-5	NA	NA	TGTGCCTGGAGTGTACAGGTGGGAAGGGATCAGCCCCAGCATTTT	CAWSVQVGRDQPQHF
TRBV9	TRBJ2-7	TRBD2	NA	TGTGCCAGCAGCGAGAGTCCTAGCGGGGGATTGAAATACGAGCAGTACTTC	CASSESPSGGLKYEQYF
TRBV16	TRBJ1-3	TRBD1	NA	TGTGCCAGCAGCCAATTTGGGACAGGGGCCGGAAACACCATATATTTT	CASSQFGTGAGNTIYF
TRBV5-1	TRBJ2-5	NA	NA	TGCGCCAGCACCCCGGGACACCCCCTTGGGGAGACCCAGTACTTC	CASTPGHPLGETQYF